The clone carrying this T cell receptor beta chain was found many times. The data belong to a study of T-cell reconstitution after alpha-beta-depleted transplantation in children. For TCRbeta, the library was prepared with unique molecular identifiers. TCRdb reanalysed the PCR reads using MiXCR and keeps one entry per CDR3 protein. The data contain about 190,000 distinct CDR3 sequences, approximately 12% of them singletons. V lost 6 bases and J lost 5, with 8 bases in between. The CDR3 consists of 11 residues. Germline-derived CDR1 and CDR2 are DFQATT and SNEGSKA (reference sequence). Sequenced here: PBMCs, sampled before TCRalphabeta/CD19-depleted stem cell transplant. This TCR came from a boy aged 2-9 years with acute myeloid leukemia, due to receive a stem cell transplant. The V call is TRBV20-1, the J call TRBJ2-1; D unclear. The CDR3 sequence: CSARQNNEQFF. The CDR3 bases are TGCAGTGCCCGACAAAACAATGAGCAGTTCTTC.